A selection of T cell receptor beta chains follows, all from one sample in a study of shared clonotypes between healthy human individuals. Repertoires were generated with immunoSEQ multiplex PCR, while TCRdb's copy carries only in-frame clones and drops some. The sample carries approximately 590,000 clones, about 95% recorded once. Sequenced input: naive CD8+ T cells sorted from blood. The receptor source for this set is a woman under 40 in good health. Each CDR3 is given without its conserved first and last residue. A D gene is named only where the DNA matches it firmly.

V gene	D gene	J gene	CDR3 protein
TRBV9	TRBD2	TRBJ2-1	ASSLGLAGGASSYNEQF
TRBV27	.	TRBJ2-1	ASSFGQSHEQF
TRBV6-1	TRBD2	TRBJ2-7	ASSTLAGVDEQY
TRBV2	.	TRBJ1-5	ASRRGGSQPQH
TRBV19	TRBD2	TRBJ2-3	ASSRLAGPDTQY
TRBV28	.	TRBJ1-5	ASTQRYSNQPQH
TRBV4-1	.	TRBJ1-1	ASSQSEGGITEAF
TRBV28	.	TRBJ2-2	ASSFYRTANTGELF
TRBV4-1	TRBD2	TRBJ2-7	ASSQTSGPTYEQY
TRBV27	TRBD2	TRBJ2-7	ASSRLLAGGVYEQY
TRBV27	TRBD1	TRBJ1-2	ASSLVGGGDGYT
TRBV7-9	.	TRBJ2-5	ASSLRQWETQY
TRBV4-2	.	TRBJ2-5	ASSQDRVVRETQY
TRBV6-1	.	TRBJ2-7	ASSDWGSAYEQY
TRBV5-6	TRBD2	TRBJ2-2	ASSWWAGVSGELF
TRBV4-1	TRBD1	.	ASSQEGTGTYEQY